This T cell receptor beta chain was retrieved from a study of T cells expressing NK-cell markers. 5'RACE template switching with UMIs generated TCR beta cDNA. One entry per CDR3 protein, without DNA, is what TCRdb gives after re-calling the 5' RACE reads. In all, the sample yields some 150,000 distinct CDR3 sequences. The CDR3 runs to 15 residues. Germline V gene data show CDR1 as SQVTM and CDR2 as ANQGSEA. The specimen sequenced was blood T cells: a sorted CD56 or NKG2C T cell subset, CD4+ or CD8+ T cells, or bulk PBMC T cells (not recorded which). This receptor was obtained from a man between 18 and 29 years old in good health. The V call is TRBV29-1, the J call TRBJ2-7; the TRBD2 assignment by TCRdb is unverifiable without DNA. The CDR3 reads CSVEVPSTSSYEQYF.